This T cell receptor beta chain was found in a study of CD8 T cells in ankylosing spondylitis. Scientists made TCR beta libraries using quantitative 5'-RACE with molecular barcodes. TCRdb redid the calling of the 5' RACE reads with MiXCR, one entry per CDR3 protein. The table has about 420,000 distinct CDR3 sequences, 20% to 25% seen once. Notes on this clonotype: Its antigen is undetermined.

This CDR3 comprises 15 residues. V lost 11 bases and J 0 bases, leaving 17 bases between the germline ends. Germline CDR1 reads ENHRY; CDR2 reads SYGVKD. Study-level points and caveats: Disease-linked clones were CD8+ and relatively rare in peripheral blood. In ankylosing spondylitis blood, a motif of roughly 8 highly homologous TCR beta variants appeared characteristic. Within matched ankylosing spondylitis synovial fluid, disease-linked clones were reportedly significantly enriched.

Sequencing was done on a sample of blood, either unsorted or a sorted T cell fraction (not recorded which). This receptor was identified in a male donor with ankylosing spondylitis. The genes are TRBV10-3 and TRBJ1-3, with D perhaps TRBD1 (5 bases). The CDR3 sequence is CAARGDNLSGNTIYF. The CDR3 DNA sequence: TGTGCCGCAAGGGGTGACAACCTCTCTGGAAACACCATATATTTT.